The clone carrying this TCR beta chain was counted between two and nine times. These data belong to a study of blood T cell repertoires in COVID-19. At the level of the study: Acute and convalescent COVID-19 samples came from the United States, Italy and Spain.

Individuals drawn from under 30 US areas were roughly 18 to 100 years old. The table came from immunoSEQ multiplex PCR; TCRdb's copy has only in-frame clones and leaves some out. Among hundreds of thousands of clones, approximately 83% were seen once, and the ten largest hold 4.8%. Sequencing was done on a sample of PBMCs or T cells enriched from blood (not recorded which). This TCR was recovered from a woman aged 45 to 65 who had been exposed to COVID-19.

The CDR3 protein is CASSPLQNTGELFF. In nucleotides, the CDR3 is TGTGCCAGCAGCCCACTACAGAACACCGGGGAGCTGTTTTTT. The chain links TRBV5-5 to TRBJ2-2; D unresolved. V lost 4 bases to trimming and J lost 1 base, with 8 bases between them. Germline V gene sequence: CDR1 SGHKS, CDR2 YYEKEE (reference sequence). The CDR3 loop spans 14 amino acids.